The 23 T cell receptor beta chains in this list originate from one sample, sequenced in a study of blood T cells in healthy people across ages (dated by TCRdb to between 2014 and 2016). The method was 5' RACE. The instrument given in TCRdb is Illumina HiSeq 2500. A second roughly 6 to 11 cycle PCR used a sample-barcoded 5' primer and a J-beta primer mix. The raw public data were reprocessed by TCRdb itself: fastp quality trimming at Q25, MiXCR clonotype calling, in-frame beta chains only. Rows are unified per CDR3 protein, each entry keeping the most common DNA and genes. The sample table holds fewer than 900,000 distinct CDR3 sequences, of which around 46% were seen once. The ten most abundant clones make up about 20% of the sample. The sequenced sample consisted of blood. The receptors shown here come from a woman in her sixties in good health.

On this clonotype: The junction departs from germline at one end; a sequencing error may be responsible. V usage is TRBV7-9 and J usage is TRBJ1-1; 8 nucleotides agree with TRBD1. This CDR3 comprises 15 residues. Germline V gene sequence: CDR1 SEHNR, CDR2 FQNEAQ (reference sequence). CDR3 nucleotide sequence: TGTGCCAGCAGCTTGAGGACAGGGACTAACACTGGAGCTTTCTTT. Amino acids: CASSLRTGTNTGAFF.

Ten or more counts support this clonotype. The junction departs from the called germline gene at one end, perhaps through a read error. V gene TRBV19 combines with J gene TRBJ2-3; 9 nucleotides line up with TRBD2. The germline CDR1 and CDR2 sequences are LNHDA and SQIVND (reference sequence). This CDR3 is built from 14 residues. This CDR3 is CASSSGRGTDTQYF. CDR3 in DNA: TGTGCCAGCAGTAGCGGGAGAGGCACAGATACGCAGTATTTT.

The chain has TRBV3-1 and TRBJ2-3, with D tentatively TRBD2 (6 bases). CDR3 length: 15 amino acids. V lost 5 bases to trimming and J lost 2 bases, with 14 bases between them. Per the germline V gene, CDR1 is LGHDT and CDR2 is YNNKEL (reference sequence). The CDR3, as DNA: TGTGCCAGCAGCTCGCCGGGACTGTTCACAGATACGCAGTATTTT. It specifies CASSSPGLFTDTQYF.

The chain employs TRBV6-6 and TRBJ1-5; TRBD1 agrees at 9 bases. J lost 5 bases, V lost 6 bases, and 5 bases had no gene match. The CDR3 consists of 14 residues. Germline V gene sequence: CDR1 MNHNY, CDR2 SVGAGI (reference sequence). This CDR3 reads CASSRGQGHQPQHF. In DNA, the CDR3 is TGTGCCAGCAGCCGGGGACAGGGTCATCAGCCCCAGCATTTT.

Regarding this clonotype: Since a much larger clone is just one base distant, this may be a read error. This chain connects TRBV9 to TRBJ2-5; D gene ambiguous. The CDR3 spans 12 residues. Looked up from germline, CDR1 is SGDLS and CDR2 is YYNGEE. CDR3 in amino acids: CAGSADTPEQYF. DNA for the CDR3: TGTGCCGGCAGCGCCGACACCCCGGAGCAGTACTTC.

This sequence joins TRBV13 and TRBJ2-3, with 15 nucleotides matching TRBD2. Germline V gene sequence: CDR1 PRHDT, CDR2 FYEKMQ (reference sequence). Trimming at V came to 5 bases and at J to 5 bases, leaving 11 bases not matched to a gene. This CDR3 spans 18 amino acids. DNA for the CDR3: TGTGCCAGCAGCGCGCGGACTAGCGGGAGGGTCGGGAAAGATACGCAGTATTTT. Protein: CASSARTSGRVGKDTQYF.

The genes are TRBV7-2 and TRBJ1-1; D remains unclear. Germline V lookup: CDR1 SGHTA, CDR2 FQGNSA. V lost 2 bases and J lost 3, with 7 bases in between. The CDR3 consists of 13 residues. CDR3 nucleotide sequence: TGTGCCAGCAGCTTATCCGCAGACACTGAAGCTTTCTTT. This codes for CASSLSADTEAFF. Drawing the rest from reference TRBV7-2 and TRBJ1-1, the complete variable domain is GAGVSQSPSNKVTEKGKDVELRCDPISGHTALYWYRQSLGQGLEFLIYFQGNSAPDKSGLPSDRFSAERTGGSVSTLTIQRTQQEDSAVYLCASSLSADTEAFFGQGTRLTVV.

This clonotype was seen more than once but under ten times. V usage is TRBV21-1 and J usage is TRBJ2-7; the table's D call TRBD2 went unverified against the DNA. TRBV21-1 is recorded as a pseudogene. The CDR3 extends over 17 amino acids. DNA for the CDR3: TGTGCCAGCAGCAAAGGACCTCTGAGAGGGTCTGTTTACGAGCAGTACTTC. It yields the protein CASSKGPLRGSVYEQYF.

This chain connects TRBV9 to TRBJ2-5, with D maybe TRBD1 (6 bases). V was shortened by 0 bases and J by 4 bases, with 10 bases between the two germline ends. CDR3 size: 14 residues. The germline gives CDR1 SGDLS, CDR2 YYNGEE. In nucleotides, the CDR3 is TGTGCCAGCAGCGTAGGTGCAGGGGCAGAGACCCAGTACTTC. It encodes CASSVGAGAETQYF.

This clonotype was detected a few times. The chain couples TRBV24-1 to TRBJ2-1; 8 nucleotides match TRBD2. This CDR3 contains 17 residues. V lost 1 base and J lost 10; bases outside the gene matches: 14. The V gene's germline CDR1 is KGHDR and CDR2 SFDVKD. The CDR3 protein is CATSDFQTTGLVQEQFF. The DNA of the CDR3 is TGTGCCACCAGTGATTTCCAGACCACGGGACTAGTACAGGAGCAGTTCTTC.

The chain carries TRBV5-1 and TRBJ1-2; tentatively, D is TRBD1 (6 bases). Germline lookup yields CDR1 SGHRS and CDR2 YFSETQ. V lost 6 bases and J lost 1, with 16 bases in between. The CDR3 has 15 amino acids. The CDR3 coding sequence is TGCGCCAGCACACAATCAGGGGAGAGTAACTATGGCTACACCTTC. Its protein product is CASTQSGESNYGYTF.

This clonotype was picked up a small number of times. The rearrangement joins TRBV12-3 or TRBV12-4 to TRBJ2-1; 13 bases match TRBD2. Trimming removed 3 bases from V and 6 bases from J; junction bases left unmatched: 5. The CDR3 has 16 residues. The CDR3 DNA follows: TGTGCCAGCAGTTTCACTAGCGGGGGGGTGTTCAATGAGCAGTTCTTC. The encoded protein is CASSFTSGGVFNEQFF.

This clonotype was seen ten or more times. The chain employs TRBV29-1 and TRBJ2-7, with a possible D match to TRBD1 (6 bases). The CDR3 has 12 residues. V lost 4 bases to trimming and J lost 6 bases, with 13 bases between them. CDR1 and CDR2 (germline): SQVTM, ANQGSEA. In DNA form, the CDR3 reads TGCAGCGTTGTGGGACATACCGCCGAGCAGTACTTC. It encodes CSVVGHTAEQYF.

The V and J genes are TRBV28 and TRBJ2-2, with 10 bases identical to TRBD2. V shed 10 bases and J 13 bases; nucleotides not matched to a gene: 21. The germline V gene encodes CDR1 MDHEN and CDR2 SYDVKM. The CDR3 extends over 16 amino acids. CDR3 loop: CATTAREAGGVRGLFF. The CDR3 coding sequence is TGTGCCACCACAGCACGTGAAGCGGGAGGGGTCCGAGGGCTGTTTTTT.

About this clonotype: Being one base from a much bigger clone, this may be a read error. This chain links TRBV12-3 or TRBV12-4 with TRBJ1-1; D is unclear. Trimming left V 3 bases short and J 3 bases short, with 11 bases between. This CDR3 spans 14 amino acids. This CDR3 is CASSFNRMYTEAFF. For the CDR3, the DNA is TGTGCCAGCAGTTTCAACAGAATGTACACTGAAGCTTTCTTT.

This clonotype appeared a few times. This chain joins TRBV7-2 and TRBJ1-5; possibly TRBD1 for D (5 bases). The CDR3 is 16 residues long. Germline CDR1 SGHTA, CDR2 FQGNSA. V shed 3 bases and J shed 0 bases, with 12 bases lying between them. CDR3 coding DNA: TGTGCCAGCAGCTTTGGGACTGGGAATAGCAATCAGCCCCAGCATTTT. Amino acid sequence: CASSFGTGNSNQPQHF.

The CDR3, as DNA: TGTGCCAGCAGCCAGAAGGGCTTCCACTCCTACAATGAGCAGTTCTTC. This translates into CASSQKGFHSYNEQFF. The chain is built from TRBV14 and TRBJ2-1; D gene ambiguous. V dropped 3 bases and J dropped 0 bases, with 12 bases sitting between them. CDR3 length: 16 amino acids. The germline V gene has CDR1 SGHDN and CDR2 FVKESK.

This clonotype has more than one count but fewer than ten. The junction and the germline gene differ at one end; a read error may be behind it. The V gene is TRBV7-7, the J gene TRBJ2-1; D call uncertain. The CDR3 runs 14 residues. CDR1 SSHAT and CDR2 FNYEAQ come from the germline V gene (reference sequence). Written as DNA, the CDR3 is TGTGCTAGCAGCTTAGTGGGCTTAACCGATGAGCAGTTCTTC. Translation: CASSLVGLTDEQFF.

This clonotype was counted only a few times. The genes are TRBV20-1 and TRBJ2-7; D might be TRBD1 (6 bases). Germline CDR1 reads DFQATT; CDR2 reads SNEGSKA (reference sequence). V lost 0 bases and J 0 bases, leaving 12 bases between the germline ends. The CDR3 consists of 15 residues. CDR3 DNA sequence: TGCAGTGCTAGAGATGGACAGCTACTCTCCTACGAGCAGTACTTC. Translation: CSARDGQLLSYEQYF.

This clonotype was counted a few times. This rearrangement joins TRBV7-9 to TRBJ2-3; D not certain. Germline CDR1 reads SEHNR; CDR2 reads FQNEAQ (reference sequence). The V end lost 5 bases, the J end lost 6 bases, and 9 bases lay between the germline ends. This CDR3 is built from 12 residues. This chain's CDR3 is CASSPLVDTQYF. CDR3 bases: TGTGCCAGCAGCCCCTTAGTGGATACGCAGTATTTT.

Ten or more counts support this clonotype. The DNA for the CDR3 is TGCGCCAGCAGCCAAGATACGGGCCTGAACGTCGAGCAGTACTTC. Protein sequence: CASSQDTGLNVEQYF. The chain couples TRBV4-3 to TRBJ2-7, with unresolved D. The germline gives CDR1 LGHNA, CDR2 YSLEER. CDR3 length: 15 amino acids. Trimming stripped 0 bases from V and 6 bases from J, with 15 bases between.

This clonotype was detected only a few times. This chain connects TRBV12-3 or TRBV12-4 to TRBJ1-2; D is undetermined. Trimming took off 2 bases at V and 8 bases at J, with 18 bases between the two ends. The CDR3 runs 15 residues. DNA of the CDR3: TGTGCCAGCAGTTTACCCCCGCTCTCCTTGGGGGGCTACACCTTC. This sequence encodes CASSLPPLSLGGYTF.

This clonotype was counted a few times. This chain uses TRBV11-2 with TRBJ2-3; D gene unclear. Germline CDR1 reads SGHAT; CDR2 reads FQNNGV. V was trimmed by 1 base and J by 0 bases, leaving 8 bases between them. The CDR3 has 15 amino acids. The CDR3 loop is CASSLARLSTDTQYF. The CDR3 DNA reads TGTGCCAGCAGCTTAGCCCGACTTAGCACAGATACGCAGTATTTT.